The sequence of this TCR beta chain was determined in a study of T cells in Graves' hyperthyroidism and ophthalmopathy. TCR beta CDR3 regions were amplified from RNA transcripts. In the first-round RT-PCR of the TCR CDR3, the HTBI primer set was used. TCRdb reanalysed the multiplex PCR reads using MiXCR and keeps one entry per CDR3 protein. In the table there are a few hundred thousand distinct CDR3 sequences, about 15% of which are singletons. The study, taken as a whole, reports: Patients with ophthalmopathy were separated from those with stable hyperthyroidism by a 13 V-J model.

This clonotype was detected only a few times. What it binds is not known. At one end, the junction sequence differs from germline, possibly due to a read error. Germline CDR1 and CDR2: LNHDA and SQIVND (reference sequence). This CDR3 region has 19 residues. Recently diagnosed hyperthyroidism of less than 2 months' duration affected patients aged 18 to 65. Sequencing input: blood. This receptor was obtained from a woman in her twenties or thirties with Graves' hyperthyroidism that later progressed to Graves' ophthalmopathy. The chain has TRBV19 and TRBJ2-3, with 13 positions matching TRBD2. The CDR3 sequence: CASSIDTPGLAGSTNTQYF. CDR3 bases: TGTGCCAGTAGTATAGACACCCCGGGACTAGCGGGGAGCACAAATACGCAGTATTTT.